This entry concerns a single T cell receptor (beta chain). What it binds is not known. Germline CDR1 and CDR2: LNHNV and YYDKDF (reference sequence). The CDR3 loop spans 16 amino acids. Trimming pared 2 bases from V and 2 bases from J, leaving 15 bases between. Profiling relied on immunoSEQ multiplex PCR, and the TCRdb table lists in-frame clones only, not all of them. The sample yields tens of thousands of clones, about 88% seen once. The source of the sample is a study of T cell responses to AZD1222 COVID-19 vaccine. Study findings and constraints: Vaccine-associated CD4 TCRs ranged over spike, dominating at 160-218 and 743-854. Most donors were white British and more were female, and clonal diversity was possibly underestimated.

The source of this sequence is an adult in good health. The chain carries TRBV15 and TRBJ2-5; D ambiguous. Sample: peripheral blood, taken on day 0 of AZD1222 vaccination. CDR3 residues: CATSRSPDLTQETQYF. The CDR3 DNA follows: TGTGCCACCAGCAGATCGCCGGACCTAACACAAGAGACCCAGTACTTC.